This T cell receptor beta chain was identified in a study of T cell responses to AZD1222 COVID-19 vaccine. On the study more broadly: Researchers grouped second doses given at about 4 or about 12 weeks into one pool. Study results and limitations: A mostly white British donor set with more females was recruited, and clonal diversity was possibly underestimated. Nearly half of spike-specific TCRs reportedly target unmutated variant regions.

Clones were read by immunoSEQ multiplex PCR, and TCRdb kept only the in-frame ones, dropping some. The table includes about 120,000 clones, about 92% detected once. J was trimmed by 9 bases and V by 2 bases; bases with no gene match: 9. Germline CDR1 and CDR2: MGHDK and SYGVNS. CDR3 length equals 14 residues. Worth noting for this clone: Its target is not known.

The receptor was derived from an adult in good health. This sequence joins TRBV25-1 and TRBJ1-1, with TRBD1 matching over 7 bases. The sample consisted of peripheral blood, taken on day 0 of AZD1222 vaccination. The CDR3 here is CASSEEVGTVKAFF. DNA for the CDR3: TGTGCCAGCAGTGAAGAAGTAGGGACAGTCAAAGCTTTCTTT.